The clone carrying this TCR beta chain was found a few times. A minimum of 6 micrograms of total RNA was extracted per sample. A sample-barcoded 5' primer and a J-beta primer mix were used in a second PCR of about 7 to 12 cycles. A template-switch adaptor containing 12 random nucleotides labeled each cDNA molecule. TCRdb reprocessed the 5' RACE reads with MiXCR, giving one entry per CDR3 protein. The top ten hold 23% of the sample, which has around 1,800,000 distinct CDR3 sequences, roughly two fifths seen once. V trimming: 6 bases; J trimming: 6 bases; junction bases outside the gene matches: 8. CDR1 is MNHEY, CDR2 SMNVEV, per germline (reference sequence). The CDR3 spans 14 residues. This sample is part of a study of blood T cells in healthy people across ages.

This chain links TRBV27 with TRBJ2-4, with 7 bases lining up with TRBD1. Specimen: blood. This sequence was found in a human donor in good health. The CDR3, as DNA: TGTGCCAGCAGCTTAGACAGGGACCGAAACATTCAGTACTTC. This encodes CASSLDRDRNIQYF.